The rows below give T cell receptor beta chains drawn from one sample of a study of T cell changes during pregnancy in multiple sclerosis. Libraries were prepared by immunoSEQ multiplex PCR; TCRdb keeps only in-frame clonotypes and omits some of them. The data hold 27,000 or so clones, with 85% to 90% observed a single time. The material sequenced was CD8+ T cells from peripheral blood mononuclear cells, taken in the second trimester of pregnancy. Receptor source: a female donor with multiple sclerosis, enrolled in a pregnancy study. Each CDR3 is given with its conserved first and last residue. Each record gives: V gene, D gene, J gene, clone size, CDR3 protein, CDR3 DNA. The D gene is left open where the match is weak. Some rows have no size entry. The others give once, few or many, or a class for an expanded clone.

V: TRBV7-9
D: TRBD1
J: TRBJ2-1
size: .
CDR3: CASSSLPGTGPYNEQFF
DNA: TGTGCCAGCAGCTCTCTGCCCGGGACAGGCCCCTACAATGAGCAGTTCTTC

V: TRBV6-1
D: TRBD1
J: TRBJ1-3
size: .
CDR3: CASASLDRANTIYF
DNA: TGTGCCAGCGCATCCCTTGACAGGGCAAACACCATATATTTT

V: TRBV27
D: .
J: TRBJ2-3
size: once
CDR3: CASSLFPRGDTDTQYF
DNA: TGTGCCAGCAGTTTGTTCCCCCGCGGGGACACAGATACGCAGTATTTT

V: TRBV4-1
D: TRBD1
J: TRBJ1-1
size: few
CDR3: CASSNSEGQGWTEAFF
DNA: TGCGCCAGCAGCAATAGTGAGGGACAGGGATGGACTGAAGCTTTCTTT

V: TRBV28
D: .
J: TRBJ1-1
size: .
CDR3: CASSPLAAARARF
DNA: TGTGCCAGCAGTCCCCTCGCAGCCGCCAGGGCGCGCTTT

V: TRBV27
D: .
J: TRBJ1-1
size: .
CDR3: CASSLGEANTEAFF
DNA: TGTGCCAGCAGTCTAGGGGAGGCCAACACTGAAGCTTTCTTT

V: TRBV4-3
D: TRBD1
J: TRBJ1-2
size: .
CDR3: CASSQDRLFNRAGGNGYTF
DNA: TGCGCCAGCAGCCAAGATCGGCTCTTCAATCGGGCAGGGGGCAATGGCTACACCTTC

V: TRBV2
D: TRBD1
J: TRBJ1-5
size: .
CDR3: CASSETGGIYSNQPQHF
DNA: TGTGCCAGCAGTGAGACAGGGGGCATCTATAGCAATCAGCCCCAGCATTTT

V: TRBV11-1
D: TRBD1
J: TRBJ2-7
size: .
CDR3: CASSTRTGADEQYF
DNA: TGTGCCAGCAGCACCCGGACAGGGGCGGACGAGCAGTACTTC

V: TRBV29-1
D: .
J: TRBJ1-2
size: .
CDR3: CSVEKLTGTSYGYTF
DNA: TGCAGCGTTGAAAAGCTTACAGGGACCTCCTATGGCTACACCTTC

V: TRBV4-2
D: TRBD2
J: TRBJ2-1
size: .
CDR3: CASSQASGEYNEQFF
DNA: TGTGCCAGCAGCCAAGCTAGCGGGGAGTACAATGAGCAGTTCTTC

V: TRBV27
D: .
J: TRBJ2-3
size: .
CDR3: CASSLWQYSDTQYF
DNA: TGTGCCAGCAGTTTATGGCAGTATTCCGATACGCAGTATTTT

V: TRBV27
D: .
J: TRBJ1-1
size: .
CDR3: CASSFGVPTEAFF
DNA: TGTGCCAGCAGTTTCGGGGTGCCCACTGAAGCTTTCTTT

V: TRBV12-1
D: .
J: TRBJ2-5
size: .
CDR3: CASSFAIPEETQYF
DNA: TGTGCCAGCAGCTTTGCGATCCCGGAAGAGACCCAGTACTTC

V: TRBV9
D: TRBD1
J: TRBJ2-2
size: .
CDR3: CASSSDRADTGELFF
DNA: TGTGCCAGCAGCTCAGACAGGGCGGACACCGGGGAGCTGTTTTTT

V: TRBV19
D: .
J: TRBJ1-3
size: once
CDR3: CASSIRAAGTIYF
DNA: TGTGCCAGTAGTATACGAGCAGCAGGCACCATATATTTT

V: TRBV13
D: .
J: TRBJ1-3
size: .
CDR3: CASSRRGRASSGNTIYF
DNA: TGTGCCAGCAGCCGGCGAGGCAGGGCGAGCTCTGGAAACACCATATATTTT

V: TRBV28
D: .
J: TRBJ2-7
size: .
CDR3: CASSAWANSYEQYF
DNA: TGTGCCAGCAGCGCTTGGGCCAACTCCTACGAGCAGTACTTC

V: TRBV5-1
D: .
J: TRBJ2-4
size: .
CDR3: CASRLGRGSYKNIQYF
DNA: TGCGCCAGCAGATTGGGAAGGGGATCCTACAAAAACATTCAGTACTTC

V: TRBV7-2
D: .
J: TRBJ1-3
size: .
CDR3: CASSLAGGSGNTIYF
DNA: TGTGCCAGCAGCTTAGCGGGGGGATCTGGAAACACCATATATTTT

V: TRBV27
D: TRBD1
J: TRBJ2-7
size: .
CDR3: CASSQGAGTVAYEQYF
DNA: TGTGCCAGCAGTCAAGGGGCAGGGACAGTGGCCTACGAGCAGTACTTC

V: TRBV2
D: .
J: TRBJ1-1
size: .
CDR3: CASMWQGVGGTEAFF
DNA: TGTGCCAGCATGTGGCAGGGCGTTGGAGGGACTGAAGCTTTCTTT

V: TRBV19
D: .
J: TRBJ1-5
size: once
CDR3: CASSMGGGRNQPQHF
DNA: TGTGCCAGTAGTATGGGGGGAGGTCGAAACCAGCCCCAGCATTTT

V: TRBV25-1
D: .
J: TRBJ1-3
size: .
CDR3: CASSSGAGNTIYF
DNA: TGTGCCAGCAGCTCGGGAGCTGGAAACACCATATATTTT

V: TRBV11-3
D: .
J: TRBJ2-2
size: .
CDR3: CASSLVAPGELFF
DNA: TGTGCCAGCAGCTTAGTAGCTCCCGGGGAGCTGTTTTTT

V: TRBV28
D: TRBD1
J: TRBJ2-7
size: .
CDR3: CASSFATGLDEQYF
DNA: TGTGCCAGCAGTTTCGCGACAGGGTTGGACGAGCAGTACTTC

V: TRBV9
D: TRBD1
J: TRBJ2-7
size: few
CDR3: CASGRQGYEQYF
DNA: TGTGCCAGCGGTCGACAGGGCTACGAGCAGTACTTC

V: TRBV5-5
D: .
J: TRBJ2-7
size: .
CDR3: CASSLVQGTYEQYF
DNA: TGTGCCAGCAGCTTGGTTCAGGGAACCTACGAGCAGTACTTC

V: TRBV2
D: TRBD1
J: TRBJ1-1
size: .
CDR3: CASRESGQTYEAFF
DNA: TGTGCCAGCAGGGAATCGGGACAGACGTATGAAGCTTTCTTT

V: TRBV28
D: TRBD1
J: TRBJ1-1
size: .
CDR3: CASSLWGTAQAFF
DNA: TGTGCCAGCAGTTTATGGGGGACAGCCCAAGCTTTCTTT

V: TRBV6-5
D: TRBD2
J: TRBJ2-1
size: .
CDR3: CASSALAGVYNEQFF
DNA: TGTGCCAGCAGTGCTCTGGCGGGGGTATACAATGAGCAGTTCTTC

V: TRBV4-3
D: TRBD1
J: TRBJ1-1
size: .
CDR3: CASSARRTGAKNTEAFF
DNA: TGCGCCAGCAGCGCCCGGAGAACAGGGGCTAAGAACACTGAAGCTTTCTTT

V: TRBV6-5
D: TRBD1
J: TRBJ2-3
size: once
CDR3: CASSYRDSADTQYF
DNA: TGTGCCAGCAGTTACCGGGACAGCGCAGATACGCAGTATTTT

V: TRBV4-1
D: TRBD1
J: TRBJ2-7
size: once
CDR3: CASSQDGTVSYEQYF
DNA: TGCGCCAGCAGCCAAGACGGGACAGTCTCCTACGAGCAGTACTTC

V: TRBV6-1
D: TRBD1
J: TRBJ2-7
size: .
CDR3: CASNLWTGNDEQYF
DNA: TGTGCCAGCAACTTATGGACAGGGAACGACGAGCAGTACTTC

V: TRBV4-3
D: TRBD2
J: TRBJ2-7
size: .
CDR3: CASSVGLGSGEQYF
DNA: TGCGCCAGCAGCGTAGGACTAGGAAGCGGCGAGCAGTACTTC

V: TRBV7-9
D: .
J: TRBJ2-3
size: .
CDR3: CASSQEGWGVRTDTQYF
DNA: TGTGCCAGCAGCCAGGAGGGTTGGGGTGTACGCACAGATACGCAGTATTTT

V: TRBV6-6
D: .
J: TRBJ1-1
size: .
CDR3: CASSYIPKNTEAFF
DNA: TGTGCCAGCAGTTACATCCCTAAGAACACTGAAGCTTTCTTT

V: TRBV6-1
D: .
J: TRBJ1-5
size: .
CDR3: CASRRDIYWGQPQHF
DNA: TGTGCCAGCAGAAGGGACATCTATTGGGGTCAGCCCCAGCATTTT

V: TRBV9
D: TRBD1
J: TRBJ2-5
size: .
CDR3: CASSLGTVGTETQYF
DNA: TGTGCCAGCAGCCTGGGGACAGTGGGGACGGAGACCCAGTACTTC

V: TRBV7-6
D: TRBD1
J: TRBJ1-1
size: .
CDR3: CASSGTRTGVSTEAFF
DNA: TGTGCCAGCAGCGGAACCCGGACAGGGGTCAGCACTGAAGCTTTCTTT

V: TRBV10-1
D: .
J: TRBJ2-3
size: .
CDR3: CASSPDWTSTDTQYF
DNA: TGCGCCAGCAGCCCCGACTGGACTAGCACAGATACGCAGTATTTT

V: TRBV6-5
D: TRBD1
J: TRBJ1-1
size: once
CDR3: CASSNRGGNTEAFF
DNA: TGTGCCAGCAGCAACAGGGGGGGGAACACTGAAGCTTTCTTT

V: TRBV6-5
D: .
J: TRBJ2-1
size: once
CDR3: CASSLQGSDEQFF
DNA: TGTGCCAGCAGTTTACAGGGCAGCGATGAGCAGTTCTTC

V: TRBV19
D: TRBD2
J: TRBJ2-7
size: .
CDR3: CASSRLAGHTYEQYF
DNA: TGTGCCAGTAGTAGACTAGCGGGGCATACCTACGAGCAGTACTTC

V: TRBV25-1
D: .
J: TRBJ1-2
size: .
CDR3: CASSQGVHYGYTF
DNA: TGTGCCAGCAGCCAAGGGGTCCACTATGGCTACACCTTC

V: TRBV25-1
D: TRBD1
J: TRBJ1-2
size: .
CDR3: CASSYRTGLGYTF
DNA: TGTGCCAGCTCCTACCGGACAGGGCTTGGCTACACCTTC

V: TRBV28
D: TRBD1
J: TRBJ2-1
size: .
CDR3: CASSTGAYNEQFF
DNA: TGTGCCAGCAGTACAGGGGCCTACAATGAGCAGTTCTTC

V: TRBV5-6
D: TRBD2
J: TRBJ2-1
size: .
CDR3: CASSLTSGAPYFYNEQFF
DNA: TGTGCCAGCAGCTTAACTAGCGGGGCCCCATACTTCTACAATGAGCAGTTCTTC

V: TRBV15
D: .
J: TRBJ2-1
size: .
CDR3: CATADLVENEQFF
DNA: TGTGCCACAGCCGACTTGGTTGAAAATGAGCAGTTCTTC

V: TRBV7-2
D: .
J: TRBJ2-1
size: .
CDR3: CASSLRSYSYNEQFF
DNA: TGTGCCAGCAGCTTGAGGAGTTACTCCTACAATGAGCAGTTCTTC

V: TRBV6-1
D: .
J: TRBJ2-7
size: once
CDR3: CASRPGTGAYEQYF
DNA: TGTGCCAGCAGGCCTGGGACGGGGGCCTACGAGCAGTACTTC

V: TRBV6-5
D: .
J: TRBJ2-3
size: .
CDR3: CASSLSGPDTQYF
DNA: TGTGCCAGCAGTTTGTCAGGGCCAGATACGCAGTATTTT

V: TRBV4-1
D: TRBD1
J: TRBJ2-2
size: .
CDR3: CASSQVEGARTGELFF
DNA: TGCGCCAGCAGCCAAGTAGAGGGGGCCCGGACCGGGGAGCTGTTTTTT

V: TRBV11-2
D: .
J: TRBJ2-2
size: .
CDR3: CASSPGGPLSGELFF
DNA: TGTGCCAGCAGCCCGGGGGGCCCATTGAGCGGGGAGCTGTTTTTT

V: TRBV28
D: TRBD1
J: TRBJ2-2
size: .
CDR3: CASGQGYTGELFF
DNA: TGTGCCTCGGGACAGGGTTACACCGGGGAGCTGTTTTTT

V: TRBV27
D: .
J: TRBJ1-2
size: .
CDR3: CASSLGYGRADGYTF
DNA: TGTGCCAGCAGTTTAGGTTACGGCAGGGCGGATGGCTACACCTTC

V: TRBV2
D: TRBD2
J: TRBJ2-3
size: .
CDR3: CASSVEGGGVMTDTQYF
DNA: TGTGCCAGCAGTGTCGAAGGCGGGGGGGTAATGACAGATACACAGTATTTT

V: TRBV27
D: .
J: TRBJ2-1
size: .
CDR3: CASSLSPGTRRNEQFF
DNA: TGTGCCAGCAGTTTATCCCCCGGGACACGAAGGAATGAGCAGTTCTTC